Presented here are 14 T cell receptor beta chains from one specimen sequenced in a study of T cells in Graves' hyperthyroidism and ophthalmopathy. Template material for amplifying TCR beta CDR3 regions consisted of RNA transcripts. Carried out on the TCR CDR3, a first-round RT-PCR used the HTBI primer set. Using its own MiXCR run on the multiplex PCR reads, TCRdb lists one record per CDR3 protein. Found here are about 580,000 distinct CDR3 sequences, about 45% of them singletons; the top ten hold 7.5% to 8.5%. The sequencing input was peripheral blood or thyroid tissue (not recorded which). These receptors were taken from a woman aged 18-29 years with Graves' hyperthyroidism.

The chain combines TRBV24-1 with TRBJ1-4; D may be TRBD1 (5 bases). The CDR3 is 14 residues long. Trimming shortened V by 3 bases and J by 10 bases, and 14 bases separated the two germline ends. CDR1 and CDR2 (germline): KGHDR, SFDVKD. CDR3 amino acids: CATSDHSQGGKLFF. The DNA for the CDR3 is TGTGCCACCAGTGATCATAGTCAGGGAGGAAAACTGTTTTTT.

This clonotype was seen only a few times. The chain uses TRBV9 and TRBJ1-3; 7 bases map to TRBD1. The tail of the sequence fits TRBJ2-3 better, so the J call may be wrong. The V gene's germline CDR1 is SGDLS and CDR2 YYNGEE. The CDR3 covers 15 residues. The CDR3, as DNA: TGTGCCAGCAGCCCAGTGGACAGGTACACAGATACGCAGTATTTT. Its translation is CASSPVDRYTDTQYF.

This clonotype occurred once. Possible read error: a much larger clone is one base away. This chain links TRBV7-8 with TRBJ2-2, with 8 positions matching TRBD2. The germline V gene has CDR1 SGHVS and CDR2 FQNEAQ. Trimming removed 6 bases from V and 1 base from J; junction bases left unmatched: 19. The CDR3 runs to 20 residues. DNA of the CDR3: TGTGCCAGCAGGCCCAGACTAGCGTCCAGAGGACGTGTGAACACCGGGGAGCTGTTTTTT. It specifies CASRPRLASRGRVNTGELFF.

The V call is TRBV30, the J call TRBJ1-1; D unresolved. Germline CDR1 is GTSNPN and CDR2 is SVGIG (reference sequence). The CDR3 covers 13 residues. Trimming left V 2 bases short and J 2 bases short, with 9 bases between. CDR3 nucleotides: TGTGCCTGGAGTCTCCAGGCTAACACTGAAGCTTTCTTT. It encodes CAWSLQANTEAFF.

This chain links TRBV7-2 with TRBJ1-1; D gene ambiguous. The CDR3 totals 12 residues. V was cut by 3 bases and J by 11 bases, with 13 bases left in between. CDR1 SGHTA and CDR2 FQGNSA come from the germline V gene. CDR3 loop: CASSLTSGVAFF. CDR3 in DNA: TGTGCCAGCAGCTTGACTAGCGGGGTTGCTTTCTTT.

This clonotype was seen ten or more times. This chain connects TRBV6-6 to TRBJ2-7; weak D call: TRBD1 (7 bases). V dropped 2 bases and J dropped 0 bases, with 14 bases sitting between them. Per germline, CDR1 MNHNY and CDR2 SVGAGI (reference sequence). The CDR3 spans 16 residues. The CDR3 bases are TGTGCCAGCAGTTACGGGGGGACAGCCCTCTCCTACGAGCAGTACTTC. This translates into CASSYGGTALSYEQYF.

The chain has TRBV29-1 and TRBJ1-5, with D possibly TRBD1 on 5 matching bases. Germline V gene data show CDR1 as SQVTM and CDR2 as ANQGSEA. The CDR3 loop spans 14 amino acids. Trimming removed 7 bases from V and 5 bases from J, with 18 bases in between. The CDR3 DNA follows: TGCAGCGGCGGGGAGGGAGGGGCCTATCAGCCCCAGCATTTT. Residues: CSGGEGGAYQPQHF.

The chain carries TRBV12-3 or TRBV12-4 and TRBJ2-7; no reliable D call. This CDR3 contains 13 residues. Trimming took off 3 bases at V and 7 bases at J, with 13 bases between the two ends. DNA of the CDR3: TGTGCCAGCAGTTTGGTTCGGGTCGGGGAGCAGTACTTC. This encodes CASSLVRVGEQYF.

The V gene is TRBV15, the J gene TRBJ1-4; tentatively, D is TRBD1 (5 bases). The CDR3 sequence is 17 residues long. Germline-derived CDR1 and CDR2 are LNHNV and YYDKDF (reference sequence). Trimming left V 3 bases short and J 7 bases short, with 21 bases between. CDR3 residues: CATSSEGDWLGSEKLFF. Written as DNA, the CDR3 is TGTGCCACCAGCAGTGAAGGGGACTGGCTCGGGAGTGAAAAACTGTTTTTT.

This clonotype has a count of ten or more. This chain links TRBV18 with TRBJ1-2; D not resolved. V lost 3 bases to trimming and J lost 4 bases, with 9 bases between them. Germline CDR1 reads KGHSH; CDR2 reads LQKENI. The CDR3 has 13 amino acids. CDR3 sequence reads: CASSPPAAYGYTF. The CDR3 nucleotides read TGTGCCAGCTCACCCCCAGCGGCCTATGGCTACACCTTC.

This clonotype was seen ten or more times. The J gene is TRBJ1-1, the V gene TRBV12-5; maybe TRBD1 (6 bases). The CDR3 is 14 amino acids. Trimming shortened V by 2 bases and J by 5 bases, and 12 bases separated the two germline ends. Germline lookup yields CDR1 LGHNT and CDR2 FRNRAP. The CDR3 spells CASGLSGVRTEAFF. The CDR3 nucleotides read TGTGCTAGTGGTTTGTCAGGGGTGCGGACTGAAGCTTTCTTT.

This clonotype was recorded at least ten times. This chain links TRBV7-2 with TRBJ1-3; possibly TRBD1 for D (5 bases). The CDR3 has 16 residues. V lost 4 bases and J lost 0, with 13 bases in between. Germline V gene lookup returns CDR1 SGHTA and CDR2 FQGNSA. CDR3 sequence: CASSSHTGSSGNTIYF. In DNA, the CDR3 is TGTGCCAGCAGCTCACACACAGGATCCTCTGGAAACACCATATATTTT.

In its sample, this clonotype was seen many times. The CDR3 DNA reads TGTGCCAGCAGTGATTTTAACGGCTTAAGCTACGAGCAGTACTTC. It codes for CASSDFNGLSYEQYF. The V and J genes are TRBV2 and TRBJ2-7; D is uncertain. The CDR3 has 15 amino acids. V shed 3 bases and J shed 3 bases, with 15 bases lying between them. CDR1 is SNHLY, CDR2 FYNNEI, per germline.

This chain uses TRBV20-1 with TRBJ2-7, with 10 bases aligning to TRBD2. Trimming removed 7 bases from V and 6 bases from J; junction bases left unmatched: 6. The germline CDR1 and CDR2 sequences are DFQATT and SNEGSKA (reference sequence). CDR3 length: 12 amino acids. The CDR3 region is CSVPSGRAEQYF. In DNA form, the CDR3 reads TGCAGTGTGCCTAGCGGGAGAGCCGAGCAGTACTTC.